This T cell receptor beta chain was captured by sequencing in a study of T cell responses to AZD1222 COVID-19 vaccine. Regarding the study as a whole: Mostly white British, mostly female donors; authors suggested clonal diversity may be underestimated. Among AZD1222 vaccinees, only 6 or 7 were seropositive at baseline.

The data were produced by immunoSEQ multiplex PCR, yet TCRdb's version contains in-frame clones alone and is incomplete. The table lists about 83,000 clones, 80% to 90% of them singletons. From germline, CDR1 is MRHNA and CDR2 SNTAGT. V was shortened by 0 bases and J by 2 bases, with 5 bases between the two germline ends. The CDR3 covers 14 residues. Concerning this clone itself: The antigen is undetermined.

This TCR was recovered from an adult in good health. The chain combines TRBV6-4 with TRBJ2-1; D unresolved. The sequencing used peripheral blood, collected on day 0 of AZD1222 vaccination. The CDR3 loop is CASSDSPPYNEQFF. The CDR3 nucleotides read TGTGCCAGCAGTGACTCCCCCCCCTACAATGAGCAGTTCTTC.